These T cell receptor beta chains were read from a single sample in a study of response to subunit inactivated influenza vaccine. A single record per CDR3 protein comes from TCRdb applying MiXCR to the RT-PCR reads. The repertoire holds hundreds of thousands of distinct CDR3 sequences, over 11% seen once, with less than 9% in the top ten. Sequenced here: PBMCs from blood, sampled 14 to 15 days before vaccination. These receptors were taken from a man aged 50-60 years who received an inactivated influenza vaccine. Each CDR3 is given with its conserved first and last residue. Fields, in order: D gene, V gene, clone size, J gene, CDR3 DNA, CDR3 protein. D genes are given only for firm matches. The size field is filled for only some rows; it gives once, few, many or a size class.

>NA|TRBV9|NA|TRBJ2-5
TGTGCCAGCAGCGTAGGCCCCTCAGAGACCCAGTACTTC
CASSVGPSETQYF
>NA|TRBV5-1|few|TRBJ2-1
TGCGCCAGCAGCTTTGGCTCACCGGTCAATGAGCAGTTCTTC
CASSFGSPVNEQFF
>NA|TRBV7-2|few|TRBJ2-5
TGTGCCAGCAGCTCCCCGGGACATGGGACCCAGTACTTC
CASSSPGHGTQYF
>NA|TRBV5-1|few|TRBJ2-1
TGCGCCAGCAGCCCCCTTGAGGGGTCCTACAATGAGCAGTTCTTC
CASSPLEGSYNEQFF
>TRBD2|TRBV11-2|many|TRBJ2-3
TGTGCCAGCAGCTTATCGGGACTAGGTCTTTTAGATACGCAGTATTTT
CASSLSGLGLLDTQYF
>NA|TRBV6-5|many|TRBJ1-1
TGTGCCAGCAGTTATCTTTTAGGCACTGAAGCTTTCTTT
CASSYLLGTEAFF
>NA|TRBV4-2|few|TRBJ2-4
TGTGCCAGCAGCCAAGACTATCTGGCAGGCAAAAACATTCAGTACTTC
CASSQDYLAGKNIQYF
>TRBD1|TRBV27|few|TRBJ1-1
TGTGCCAGCAGTCCATGGGGACAGTCGACTGAAGCTTTCTTT
CASSPWGQSTEAFF
>NA|TRBV20-1|few|TRBJ2-6
TGCAGTGCTAGAGCGATGTCTGGGGCCAACGTCCTGACTTTC
CSARAMSGANVLTF
>NA|TRBV25-1|NA|TRBJ2-5
TGTGCCAGCAGTGAATATCAGGGTTGGGAGACCCAGTACTTC
CASSEYQGWETQYF
>TRBD1|TRBV11-2|NA|TRBJ1-5
TGTGCCAGCAGCCGACGGGGACAGGGGTCCCTCGGTCGGTATAGCAATCAGCCCCAGCATTTT
CASSRRGQGSLGRYSNQPQHF
>NA|TRBV4-3|few|TRBJ2-7
TGCGCCAGCAGCCAGTCCACAGGGTACGAGCAGTACTTC
CASSQSTGYEQYF
>NA|TRBV7-9|few|TRBJ2-1
TGTGCCAGCAGGTCCCCAACTCCTCTAGCGTCCGGGAATGAGCAGTTCTTC
CASRSPTPLASGNEQFF
>TRBD1|TRBV4-3|few|TRBJ1-4
TGCGCCAGCAGCCGCCGGGACAGCTACAATGAAAAACTGTTTTTT
CASSRRDSYNEKLFF
>TRBD1|TRBV5-8|NA|TRBJ1-1
TGTGCCAGCAGCGTGACAGGGGAGGCCGCTTTCTTT
CASSVTGEAAFF
>TRBD2|TRBV10-3|few|TRBJ2-7
TGTGCCATCAGTGAGTCACGAGCGGGGGGATCCTACGAGCAGTACTTC
CAISESRAGGSYEQYF
>TRBD2|TRBV4-1|many|TRBJ2-1
TGCGCCAGCAGCCAAGTTGCCGGGGGGTACAATGAGCAGTTCTTC
CASSQVAGGYNEQFF
>TRBD1|TRBV30|NA|TRBJ2-1
TGTGCCTGGAGCTCCGGGACAGTTGGTAAGCAGTTCTTC
CAWSSGTVGKQFF
>NA|TRBV2|many|TRBJ2-6
TGTGCCAGCAGTCCGTCGGGGCTTGGGGCCAACGTCCTGACTTTC
CASSPSGLGANVLTF
>TRBD2|TRBV20-1|few|TRBJ2-3
TGCAGTGCTAGGACTAGCGGGAGGACAGATACGCAGTATTTT
CSARTSGRTDTQYF
>NA|TRBV5-1|NA|TRBJ2-5
TGCGCCAGCAGTTTGTACCAGCCACCGCTGGACACCCAGTACTTC
CASSLYQPPLDTQYF
>NA|TRBV4-3|NA|TRBJ2-2
TGCGCCAGCAGCCAAGATATGGGCAGGGGCATCGGGGAGCTGTTTTTT
CASSQDMGRGIGELFF
>TRBD1|TRBV28|many|TRBJ1-6
TGTGCCAGCAGTTTAGGGACAGTTCGATCTAATTCACCCCTCCACTTT
CASSLGTVRSNSPLHF
>TRBD1|TRBV7-2|few|TRBJ2-7
TGTGCCAGCAGCAGATTCACAGGGGGTCCCTACGAGCAGTACTTC
CASSRFTGGPYEQYF
>NA|TRBV20-1|many|TRBJ1-3
TGCAGTGCTAAACGGACAGTCGCCGGAAACACCATATATTTT
CSAKRTVAGNTIYF
>NA|TRBV20-1|NA|TRBJ2-2
TGCAGTGCTGTAGGGGTTAGCGGGGAGCTGTTTTTT
CSAVGVSGELFF
>TRBD2|TRBV7-8|NA|TRBJ2-7
TGTGCCAGCAGCTTATTCCCCGGGAGGTCCTACGAGCAGTACTTC
CASSLFPGRSYEQYF
>NA|TRBV3-1|few|TRBJ2-7
TGTGCCAGCAGCCAAGTACGGACTAACTCCTACGAGCAGTACTTC
CASSQVRTNSYEQYF
>TRBD2|TRBV7-6|NA|TRBJ2-6
TGTGCCAGCAGTTCTGAGACCGGGACTAGCTTGTCTGGGGCCAACGTCCTGACTTTC
CASSSETGTSLSGANVLTF
>NA|TRBV29-1|NA|TRBJ2-3
TGCAGCGTCGCCGACCGGGACACTAGCACAGATACGCAGTATTTT
CSVADRDTSTDTQYF
>TRBD2|TRBV29-1|NA|TRBJ2-7
TGCAGCGCACGACTAGCGGGAGTCTACGAGCAGTACTTC
CSARLAGVYEQYF
>TRBD2|TRBV11-2|once|TRBJ2-3
TGTGCCAGCAGCCCCACCCTAGCGGGGGGGCCTCGCAGCACAGATACGCAGTATTTT
CASSPTLAGGPRSTDTQYF
>NA|TRBV3-1|NA|TRBJ1-5
TGTGCCAGCAGCCTTTCAGGACAGCCTCAGCCCCAGCATTTT
CASSLSGQPQPQHF
>TRBD1|TRBV13|few|TRBJ2-5
TGTGCCAGCAGCCGACGGGACAGGGGGAAGGAAGAGACCCAGTACTTC
CASSRRDRGKEETQYF
>NA|TRBV7-2|few|TRBJ2-7
TGTGCCAGCAGAAAACAGGGTAGCTCCTACGAGCAGTACTTC
CASRKQGSSYEQYF
>TRBD1|TRBV11-1|NA|TRBJ1-2
TGTGCCAGCAGCTTTTTGTCCGGGACAGGGCCAACTCAAGGGGATGGCTACACCTTC
CASSFLSGTGPTQGDGYTF
>NA|TRBV2|NA|TRBJ2-3
TGTGCCAGCAGTGTGATCACAGATACGCAGTATTTT
CASSVITDTQYF
>NA|TRBV27|NA|TRBJ2-3
TGTGCCAGCTATAATCGCCCGACAGCTAGCACAGATACGCAGTATTTT
CASYNRPTASTDTQYF
>TRBD2|TRBV6-6|many|TRBJ2-5
TGTGCCAGCAGCTTTTTGGGGGGGGAGACCCAGTACTTC
CASSFLGGETQYF
>NA|TRBV5-1|NA|TRBJ1-1
TGCGCCAGCAGCCGGATTGGCGGGAACACTGAAGCTTTCTTT
CASSRIGGNTEAFF
>TRBD1|TRBV20-1|few|TRBJ2-7
TGCAGTGCAGAGACAGGGCGTACCTACGAGCAGTACTTC
CSAETGRTYEQYF
>NA|TRBV2|NA|TRBJ2-7
TGTGCCACCAAGAGGGAGACAGGAACGACCTACGAGCAGTACTTC
CATKRETGTTYEQYF
>NA|TRBV28|NA|TRBJ2-3
TGTGCCAGCAACCCCAGCAGGACCGGGGATACGCAGTATTTT
CASNPSRTGDTQYF
>NA|TRBV9|NA|TRBJ2-3
TGTGCCACTATGCGGTCGAGTACGCAGTATTTT
CATMRSSTQYF
>NA|TRBV6-1|few|TRBJ1-5
TGTGCCAGCAGTGGGGGTCGGGGGGGCCAGCCCCAGCATTTT
CASSGGRGGQPQHF
>NA|TRBV5-1|few|TRBJ2-5
TGCGCCAGCAGAAGTACAGGGACGTACCAAGAGACCCAGTACTTC
CASRSTGTYQETQYF
>NA|TRBV27|NA|TRBJ2-1
TGTGCCAGCAGTTTAGTAGCGGCTGACTTCAATGAGCAGTTCTTC
CASSLVAADFNEQFF
>NA|TRBV20-1|few|TRBJ1-1
TGCAGTGCTAGAGTTCTCCAGGTCGGTGAAGCTTTCTTT
CSARVLQVGEAFF